The TCR beta chain under discussion was sequenced for a study of glioma-infiltrating T cells after dendritic cell vaccination. Study-wide background: Samples are from glioblastoma patients in Phase I and II dendritic cell vaccine trials. Autologous tumor lysate was loaded overnight onto monocyte-derived dendritic cells grown less than 8 days with IL-4 and GM-CSF.

Documented time point: after dendritic cell vaccination, including at tumor progression/relapse. Only patients with spare fresh-frozen tumor and over two years of follow-up were included. Overall study findings and caveats: Only a small number of patients had complete blood and tumor samples.

Sequencing was performed with immunoSEQ multiplex PCR; in TCRdb, only in-frame clones are kept and a portion is missing. The data hold tens of thousands of clones, with 75% to 90% observed a single time. Germline V gene data show CDR1 as KGHSH and CDR2 as LQKENI. Trimming pared 2 bases from V and 3 bases from J, leaving 14 bases between. This CDR3 contains 15 residues. Notes on this clone: Antigen: not known.

The specimen was blood, collected after dendritic cell vaccination. The receptor was isolated from a human donor with glioblastoma. The chain joins TRBV18 to TRBJ2-7; weak D call: TRBD2 (5 bases). CDR3 protein: CASSPGQRTLYEQYF. Here the CDR3 DNA reads TGTGCCAGCTCACCAGGGCAGAGGACTCTCTACGAGCAGTACTTC.